Listed here is a single TCR beta chain. This entry comes from a study of blood T cell repertoires in COVID-19. The germline gives CDR1 LNHDA, CDR2 SQIVND (reference sequence). V dropped 1 base and J dropped 3 bases, with 9 bases sitting between them. CDR3 length equals 15 residues. Methods used by the authors: Amplification of reference gene primers was used by the study to estimate nucleated cell counts. TCRdb keeps only in-frame clones here, not all; method: immunoSEQ multiplex PCR. That table is the source of V, J and clone size, and D and trimming were worked out from the DNA. The sample has around 180,000 clones; roughly nine tenths are singletons.

The chain recombines TRBV19 with TRBJ2-2, with D unresolved. This sequence was found in a man aged 65-85 years with active or convalescent COVID-19. Sequenced sample: peripheral blood. The CDR3 sequence is CASSIGSSYTGELFF. The CDR3 DNA reads as TGTGCCAGTAGTATAGGGAGTTCGTACACCGGGGAGCTGTTTTTT.